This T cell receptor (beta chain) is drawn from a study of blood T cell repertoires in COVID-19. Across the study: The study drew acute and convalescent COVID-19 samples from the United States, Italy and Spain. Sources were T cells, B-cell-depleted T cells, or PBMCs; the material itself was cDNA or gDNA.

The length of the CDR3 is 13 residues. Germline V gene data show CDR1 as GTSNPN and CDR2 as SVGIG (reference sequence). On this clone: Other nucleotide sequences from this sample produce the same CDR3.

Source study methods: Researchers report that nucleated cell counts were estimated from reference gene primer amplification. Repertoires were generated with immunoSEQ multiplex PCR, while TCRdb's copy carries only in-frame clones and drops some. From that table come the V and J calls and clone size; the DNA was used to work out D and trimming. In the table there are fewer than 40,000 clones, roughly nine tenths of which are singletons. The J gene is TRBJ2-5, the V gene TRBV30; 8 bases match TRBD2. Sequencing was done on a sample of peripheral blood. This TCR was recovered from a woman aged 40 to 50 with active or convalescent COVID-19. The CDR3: CAWAGGSGETQYF. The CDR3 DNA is TGTGCTTGGGCGGGAGGATCGGGGGAGACCCAGTACTTC. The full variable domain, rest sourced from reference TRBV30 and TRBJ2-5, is SQTIHQWPATLVQPVGSPLSLECTVEGTSNPNLYWYRQAAGRGLQLLFYSVGIGQISSEVPQNLSASRPQDRQFILSSKKLLLSDSGFYLCAWAGGSGETQYFGPGTRLLVL.